The 13 T cell receptor beta chains reported below all come from one sample, sequenced in a study of blood T cell repertoires in COVID-19. The data were produced by immunoSEQ multiplex PCR, yet TCRdb's version contains in-frame clones alone and is incomplete. This sample has roughly 250,000 clones; under 85% occur once, and the top ten carry around 5.2%. Material: peripheral blood. The receptors were sampled from a human donor in a cohort sampled during active COVID-19.

The chain employs TRBV20-1 and TRBJ2-7, with 7 bases that match TRBD2. Germline CDR1 DFQATT, CDR2 SNEGSKA (reference sequence). CDR3 length equals 11 residues. After removal of 4 bases from V and 6 bases from J, the junction contained 3 bases not matched to a gene. Here the CDR3 reads CSAKRGGEQYF. The CDR3 DNA is TGCAGTGCTAAGCGGGGCGGCGAGCAGTACTTC.

The chain has TRBV29-1 and TRBJ1-2; perhaps TRBD1 as D (6 bases). This CDR3 has 12 amino acids. The germline V and J ends were trimmed by 6 bases and 2 bases, with 10 bases remaining between them. Germline V gives CDR1 SQVTM, CDR2 ANQGSEA. The CDR3 sequence: CSVAGENYGYTF. CDR3 DNA sequence: TGCAGCGTCGCAGGGGAAAACTATGGCTACACCTTC.

The CDR3 sequence: CSASSRGSQPQHF. The CDR3 DNA reads TGCAGTGCTAGTTCCAGGGGATCTCAGCCCCAGCATTTT. The chain recombines TRBV20-1 with TRBJ1-5; D is possibly TRBD1 (6 bases). In germline, CDR1 is DFQATT, CDR2 SNEGSKA (reference sequence). V was shortened by 3 bases and J by 6 bases, with 12 bases between the two germline ends. This CDR3 contains 13 residues.

This clone was found once. The genes are TRBV4-2 and TRBJ2-7; 8 nucleotides match TRBD2. The CDR3 has 16 amino acids. Per germline, CDR1 LGHNA and CDR2 YNFKEQ. The V segment lost 1 base and the J segment 3 bases; nucleotides outside the gene matches: 8. This CDR3 is CASSQGGRGGLYEQYF. CDR3 coding DNA: TGTGCCAGCAGCCAAGGGGGCCGGGGGGGCCTCTACGAGCAGTACTTC.

V usage is TRBV5-1 and J usage is TRBJ2-3; weak D call: TRBD2 (6 bases). V dropped 1 base and J dropped 2 bases, with 11 bases sitting between them. Germline V CDR1 and CDR2: SGHRS, YFSETQ. The CDR3 spans 15 residues. CDR3 sequence (DNA): TGCGCCAGCAGCTTGTTAGCGGAGGTCACAGATACGCAGTATTTT. It is translated as CASSLLAEVTDTQYF.

The V call is TRBV9, the J call TRBJ2-5; D is unresolved. V lost 4 bases and J 5 bases, leaving 15 bases between the germline ends. Germline V gene lookup returns CDR1 SGDLS and CDR2 YYNGEE. This CDR3 region has 14 residues. CDR3 loop: CASSPPAPRETQYF. CDR3 bases: TGTGCCAGCAGCCCCCCCGCCCCGCGGGAGACCCAGTACTTC.

This sequence joins TRBV10-3 and TRBJ1-4, with TRBD1 identical over 9 bases. CDR1 is ENHRY and CDR2 is SYGVKD in the germline V gene. CDR3 length equals 16 residues. Germline trimming cut 6 bases from V and 8 bases from J; bases unmatched to any gene: 13. CDR3 coding DNA: TGTGCCATCAGGGGACAGGGAAGCGAAGGAGGCGAAAAACTGTTTTTT. This translates into CAIRGQGSEGGEKLFF.

The chain combines TRBV27 with TRBJ1-4; a possible D gene is TRBD1 (5 bases). CDR3 length equals 13 residues. V gave up 4 bases and J gave up 11 bases, with 14 bases separating them. Germline V lookup: CDR1 MNHEY, CDR2 SMNVEV (reference sequence). The CDR3 reads CASSYEGAGKLFF. In DNA form, the CDR3 reads TGTGCCAGCAGTTATGAAGGGGCAGGGAAACTGTTTTTT. The full variable domain, completed using reference TRBV27 and TRBJ1-4, is EAQVTQNPRYLITVTGKKLTVTCSQNMNHEYMSWYRQDPGLGLRQIYYSMNVEVTDKGDVPEGYKVSRKEKRNFPLILESPSPNQTSLYFCASSYEGAGKLFFGSGTQLSVL.

The J gene is TRBJ2-7, the V gene TRBV10-2; 13 positions match TRBD2. CDR3 size: 15 residues. V dropped 10 bases and J dropped 7; count of bases not matched to a gene: 13. Germline assignment: CDR1 WSHSY and CDR2 SAAADI. CDR3: CATRIWTSGSGEQYF. In DNA form, the CDR3 reads TGCGCCACCAGAATCTGGACTAGCGGGAGTGGGGAGCAGTACTTC.

The chain carries TRBV9 and TRBJ1-1; possibly TRBD1 for D (5 bases). The V end was cut by 4 bases, the J end by 4 bases, with 11 bases between. The CDR3 contains 13 residues. Germline V lookup: CDR1 SGDLS, CDR2 YYNGEE. CDR3: CASSFRGGTEAFF. The CDR3 DNA sequence: TGTGCCAGCAGCTTCCGGGGGGGCACTGAAGCTTTCTTT.

This clone was counted only a few times. The gene calls are TRBV5-1 and TRBJ2-1, with 10 nucleotides matching TRBD2. With 4 bases clipped from V and 8 bases from J, the junction kept 12 bases outside the gene matches. There are 16 residues in the CDR3. Germline V gene lookup returns CDR1 SGHRS and CDR2 YFSETQ. The CDR3: CASSETLAGDGDEQFF. For the CDR3, the DNA is TGCGCCAGCAGCGAGACGCTAGCGGGGGACGGGGATGAGCAGTTCTTC.

The chain couples TRBV2 to TRBJ1-6, with D perhaps TRBD1 (6 bases). V was cut by 3 bases and J by 10 bases, with 13 bases left in between. CDR3 length equals 14 residues. Looked up from germline, CDR1 is SNHLY and CDR2 is FYNNEI. CDR3 bases: TGTGCCAGCAGTGACCGGGACACTATGTCACCCCTCCACTTT. Residues: CASSDRDTMSPLHF.

The chain recombines TRBV5-4 with TRBJ2-3, with 9 bases aligning to TRBD2. This CDR3 region has 16 residues. Germline V lookup: CDR1 SGHNT, CDR2 YYREEE (reference sequence). J lost 6 bases, V lost 0 bases, and 8 bases had no gene match. The CDR3 reads CASSLGGRASGDTQYF. The CDR3 DNA is TGTGCCAGCAGCTTGGGCGGGAGGGCCTCAGGGGATACGCAGTATTTT.